This entry features one T cell receptor (beta chain) sequence. Germline V gene sequence: CDR1 SQVTM, CDR2 ANQGSEA. The CDR3 runs to 13 residues. V lost 6 bases to trimming and J lost 5 bases; unmatched junction nucleotides: 7. This entry is derived from a study of blood T cell repertoires in COVID-19. Study information: Donors in the United States, Italy and Spain gave samples during acute or convalescent COVID-19. PBMCs, B-cell-depleted T cells, or T cells provided the cDNA or gDNA that made up the material.

Study processing details: Reference gene primers were amplified, and this amplification served to estimate nucleated cell counts. Libraries were prepared by immunoSEQ multiplex PCR; TCRdb keeps only in-frame clonotypes and omits some of them. V and J calls and clone size follow that table, whereas D and trimming were derived from the DNA. Of about 88,000 clones in the sample, approximately 90% are singletons; the top ten hold roughly 1.7%. The chain has TRBV29-1 and TRBJ2-5; 9 bases fit TRBD1. This sequence originates from a man in his 60s with acute or convalescent COVID-19. The sequenced sample was peripheral blood. The CDR3 DNA reads as TGCAGCGTCGGGACAGGGCGGGGTGAGACCCAGTACTTC. Translated, it gives CSVGTGRGETQYF.